One and the same sample provided the 22 T cell receptor beta chains below, sequenced in a study of shared clonotypes between healthy human individuals. Assay: immunoSEQ multiplex PCR; the TCRdb copy retains only in-frame clones and omits some. The sample has more than 500,000 clones; approximately 94% are singletons. What was sequenced was naive CD4+ T cells sorted from blood. Subset reported: CD45RA+ positively selected. The source is a woman aged 25 to 39 in good health.

The genes are TRBV5-1 and TRBJ1-4, with D hard to call. With 3 bases removed from V and 7 bases from J, the gap between germline ends came to 13 bases. Germline V gives CDR1 SGHRS, CDR2 YFSETQ. The CDR3 runs to 14 residues. The CDR3 region is CASSSTIPVEKLFF. The CDR3 DNA reads as TGCGCCAGCAGCTCGACCATACCGGTTGAAAAACTGTTTTTT.

The rearrangement joins TRBV29-1 to TRBJ2-5, with D unresolved. Trimming cost V 7 bases and J 2 bases, with 11 bases left between them. Per the germline V gene, CDR1 is SQVTM and CDR2 is ANQGSEA. CDR3 length: 12 residues. The CDR3 nucleotides are TGCAGCGCTACTCGACGACAAGAGACCCAGTACTTC. It yields the protein CSATRRQETQYF.

The chain links TRBV15 to TRBJ1-2; D call uncertain. The CDR3 spans 14 residues. V lost 0 bases and J 7 bases, leaving 12 bases between the germline ends. Germline lookup yields CDR1 LNHNV and CDR2 YYDKDF (reference sequence). As DNA, the CDR3 is TGTGCCACCAGCAGAGATCAACCCGCCCGTGGCTACACCTTC. Encoded protein: CATSRDQPARGYTF. The whole variable domain, remainder taken from reference TRBV15 and TRBJ1-2, is DAMVIQNPRYQVTQFGKPVTLSCSQTLNHNVMYWYQQKSSQAPKLLFHYYDKDFNNEADTPDNFQSRRPNTSFCFLDIRSPGLGDTAMYLCATSRDQPARGYTFGSGTRLTVV.

The sample holds a few counts of this clone. V is TRBV19 and J is TRBJ1-1; 7 bases agree with TRBD1. The CDR3 sequence is 15 residues long. The V gene end was trimmed by 1 base and the J gene end by 4 bases; junction bases not matched to a gene: 6. Germline CDR1 LNHDA, CDR2 SQIVND (reference sequence). The CDR3 DNA is TGTGCCAGTAGTATAGTTTGGCAGGGGGGCACTGAAGCTTTCTTT. Its translation: CASSIVWQGGTEAFF.

This clone was found once. The gene calls are TRBV29-1 and TRBJ2-2; possible D gene TRBD1, 5 bases. Germline CDR1 SQVTM, CDR2 ANQGSEA. This CDR3 has 16 amino acids. Trimming removed 4 bases at V and 1 base at J, with 16 bases between. CDR3 bases: TGCAGCGTTGGTTGGGGCAGGGCTAGGAACACCGGGGAGCTGTTTTTT. It is translated as CSVGWGRARNTGELFF.

The CDR3 coding sequence is TGTGCCAGCAGCCTCCCGGGACAGAACACTGAAGCTTTCTTT. As protein: CASSLPGQNTEAFF. This sequence joins TRBV14 and TRBJ1-1; tentatively, D is TRBD1 (6 bases). This CDR3 region has 14 residues. Germline lookup yields CDR1 SGHDN and CDR2 FVKESK. V lost 4 bases, J lost 1 base, and 10 bases lay in between.

The chain has TRBV5-1 and TRBJ2-5; 10 bases map to TRBD1. The V gene end was trimmed by 0 bases and the J gene end by 4 bases; junction bases not matched to a gene: 6. Germline V gives CDR1 SGHRS, CDR2 YFSETQ. This CDR3 has 16 amino acids. CDR3 sequence: CASSLEGTGVLETQYF. CDR3 nucleotide sequence: TGCGCCAGCAGCTTGGAAGGGACAGGGGTTTTAGAGACCCAGTACTTC.

This rearrangement joins TRBV9 to TRBJ1-2; no firm D call. CDR1 SGDLS and CDR2 YYNGEE come from the germline V gene. The CDR3 is made up of 18 amino acids. V shed 2 bases and J shed 4 bases, with 24 bases lying between them. The DNA of the CDR3 is TGTGCCAGCAGCGTCTCAAAAACTGGACCCCTAAGAGGCTATGGCTACACCTTC. Residues: CASSVSKTGPLRGYGYTF.

The chain carries TRBV18 and TRBJ2-2; no clear D gene. V was pared by 8 bases and J by 3 bases, with 16 bases between. Germline assignment: CDR1 KGHSH and CDR2 LQKENI. The CDR3 is 15 residues long. The CDR3: CASTSLGVDTGELFF. In nucleotides, the CDR3 is TGTGCCAGCACAAGCCTCGGCGTAGACACCGGGGAGCTGTTTTTT.

This clone was seen once. The chain recombines TRBV11-2 with TRBJ2-3, with D hard to call. The germline gives CDR1 SGHAT, CDR2 FQNNGV. V lost 1 base, J lost 10 bases, and 6 bases lay in between. The CDR3 has 11 residues. CDR3 region: CASSLGGSQYF. Written as DNA, the CDR3 is TGTGCCAGCAGCTTAGGTGGCTCGCAGTATTTT. Variable domain in full (rest from reference TRBV11-2 and TRBJ2-3): EAGVAQSPRYKIIEKRQSVAFWCNPISGHATLYWYQQILGQGPKLLIQFQNNGVVDDSQLPKDRFSAERLKGVDSTLKIQPAKLEDSAVYLCASSLGGSQYFGPGTRLTVL.

The V gene is TRBV19, the J gene TRBJ1-2; D is ambiguous. Looked up from germline, CDR1 is LNHDA and CDR2 is SQIVND (reference sequence). CDR3 size: 15 residues. With 5 bases removed from V and 2 bases from J, the gap between germline ends came to 15 bases. The CDR3, as DNA: TGTGCCAGTAGTTCCCAATCCGGAGGCAACTATGGCTACACCTTC. Translating it yields CASSSQSGGNYGYTF.

The rearrangement uses TRBV7-2 and TRBJ1-6; D not resolved. CDR1 and CDR2 from the germline V gene are SGHTA and FQGNSA. This CDR3 is built from 15 residues. The V end lost 2 bases, the J end lost 9 bases, and 14 bases lay between the germline ends. CDR3 in amino acids: CASSLYVSGSSPLHF. CDR3 nucleotide sequence: TGTGCCAGCAGCTTATACGTTTCGGGAAGTTCACCCCTCCACTTT.

The rearrangement uses TRBV6-4 and TRBJ2-1, with 7 nucleotides matching TRBD1. The CDR3 covers 15 residues. Germline lookup yields CDR1 MRHNA and CDR2 SNTAGT. With 0 bases clipped from V and 6 bases from J, the junction kept 5 bases outside the gene matches. DNA for the CDR3: TGTGCCAGCAGTGACTCGACAGGGCATATCAATGAGCAGTTCTTC. Its protein product is CASSDSTGHINEQFF.

The chain links TRBV11-2 to TRBJ1-1, with TRBD1 matching 7 bases. The germline CDR1 and CDR2 sequences are SGHAT and FQNNGV. Trimming took 1 base from V and 4 from J; bases not matched to a gene: 6. This CDR3 has 15 residues. The CDR3 nucleotides read TGTGCCAGCAGCTTAGTTGGGACAGACGGCACTGAAGCTTTCTTT. It is translated as CASSLVGTDGTEAFF.

The V call is TRBV10-3, the J call TRBJ1-5; D uncertain. The germline CDR1 and CDR2 sequences are ENHRY and SYGVKD. Between the trimmed V and J ends, which lost 4 bases and 4 bases, there was a span of 5 bases. The CDR3 consists of 12 residues. The CDR3 region has the DNA TGTGCCATCAGTGCGGGGAATCAGCCCCAGCATTTT. Translation: CAISAGNQPQHF.

The chain combines TRBV2 with TRBJ2-5; the D is unclear. Deletions cut 2 bases from V and 3 bases from J, with 4 bases between. The germline V gene encodes CDR1 SNHLY and CDR2 FYNNEI. This CDR3 comprises 12 residues. The CDR3 loop is CASSETEETQYF. The CDR3 nucleotides read TGTGCCAGCAGTGAAACGGAAGAGACCCAGTACTTC.

The chain combines TRBV29-1 with TRBJ1-4; a weak D match, TRBD1 (5 bases). The CDR3 sequence is 15 residues long. Germline values: CDR1 SQVTM, CDR2 ANQGSEA. V lost 4 bases and J lost 1, with 13 bases in between. The CDR3 loop is CSVAGTGQTNEKLFF. CDR3 DNA sequence: TGCAGCGTTGCCGGAACAGGACAAACTAATGAAAAACTGTTTTTT. Complete variable domain (other parts from reference TRBV29-1 and TRBJ1-4): SAVISQKPSRDICQRGTSLTIQCQVDSQVTMMFWYRQQPGQSLTLIATANQGSEATYESGFVIDKFPISRPNLTFSTLTVSNMSPEDSSIYLCSVAGTGQTNEKLFFGSGTQLSVL.

The chain links TRBV2 to TRBJ1-2; 8 bases align to TRBD1. The CDR3 runs 13 residues. The V and J ends lost 8 bases and 8 bases, in that order; junction bases with no gene match: 10. CDR1 is SNHLY, CDR2 FYNNEI, per germline. CDR3 nucleotides: TGTGCCAGCTCACTACAGGGGGTTAACGGCTACACCTTC. The encoded protein is CASSLQGVNGYTF.

The J gene is TRBJ2-7, the V gene TRBV12-5, with 7 bases identical to TRBD2. The CDR3 is 23 amino acids. V shed 6 bases and J 3 bases; nucleotides not matched to a gene: 35. Germline values: CDR1 LGHNT, CDR2 FRNRAP. Written as DNA, the CDR3 is TGTGCTAGTGGGGAATTTGCATTGGAGAGGGTTTTACGGGAGGAGGGTCCCCACTACGAGCAGTACTTC. Its protein product is CASGEFALERVLREEGPHYEQYF.

This rearrangement joins TRBV19 to TRBJ2-1; D not resolved. V was clipped by 6 bases and J by 0 bases, with 9 bases between them. Germline V gene lookup returns CDR1 LNHDA and CDR2 SQIVND (reference sequence). This CDR3 is built from 14 residues. The CDR3 spells CASSTRPSYNEQFF. The CDR3 DNA sequence: TGTGCCAGTAGCACTCGTCCCTCCTACAATGAGCAGTTCTTC.

The gene calls are TRBV16 and TRBJ2-7; D is ambiguous. With 0 bases removed from V and 0 bases from J, the gap between germline ends came to 9 bases. Germline V gene sequence: CDR1 KGHSY, CDR2 FQNENV. The CDR3 totals 15 residues. CDR3 sequence reads: CASSQSVHRSYEQYF. The CDR3 DNA is TGTGCCAGCAGCCAATCGGTACACCGCTCCTACGAGCAGTACTTC.

This clone was counted a single time. The chain couples TRBV11-2 to TRBJ2-2; D call uncertain. With 0 bases removed from V and 6 bases from J, the gap between germline ends came to 5 bases. CDR3 length: 13 residues. Germline V gene sequence: CDR1 SGHAT, CDR2 FQNNGV. In nucleotides, the CDR3 is TGTGCCAGCAGCTTAGATCACGCCGGGGAGCTGTTTTTT. Translating it yields CASSLDHAGELFF.